This TCR beta chain was captured in a study of T cell repertoires in cytomegalovirus infection (dated by TCRdb to between 2018 and 2021). Background on the whole study: The peptide stimulations were aimed at well-studied HLA-B-restricted epitopes as well as recently identified HLA-C-restricted CMV epitopes, whose presentation resists viral immunomodulation. The HLA type of each donor mattered for the analysis, because public TCR beta signatures pointed to carriage of CMV infection along with the matching HLA type.

Paper-wide results and their limitations: Carriers of CMV infection plus the relevant HLA type were discriminated by the cumulative frequency of public TCR beta family members in the study cohort and in an independent approximately 340-donor cohort. The ex vivo response was dominated by HLA-C-restricted CMV-specific TCR beta clonotypes, which also provided the single most frequent clonotype in two of eight donors.

V loses 4 bases, J loses 0 bases, and the germline ends lie 10 bases apart. CDR1 MNHEY and CDR2 SMNVEV were looked up in the germline V gene (reference sequence). The CDR3 holds 14 amino acids from the cysteine to the valine. Only the CDR3 region is kept as DNA, spanning 42 bases read in frame from base 1. This clonotype has just a few counts. Its antigen target is currently unknown. No base qualities exist here, and no much larger clone lies one base off it. Sample treatment or condition, as interpreted from the label and publication: in vitro stimulation with specific CMV peptide epitopes to enrich CMV-specific T cells. TCRdb shows the sequencer as Illumina HiSeq 1500. Using fastp trimming at Q25 and MiXCR clonotype assembly, TCRdb reanalyzed the public sequencing data and kept in-frame beta chains. Records with the same CDR3 protein are collapsed into one entry carrying the most frequent genes and DNA. The sample table records about half a million distinct CDR3 sequences; around a third of these occur just once. Under 20% of the sample is in the top ten clones.

This TCR was recovered from a human donor in good health (CMV status not recorded). Some clones in this sample may be carry-over from other donors' samples. The sequence joins TRBV27 to TRBJ2-7, with a tentative D gene TRBD2 over 6 matching bases. This sample comprised cultured PBMCs, obtained from culture after CMV antigen stimulation. In nucleotide form, the sequence is TGTGCCAGCAGTTCCCTCGGGGGCTCCTACGAGCAGTACGTC. This encodes CASSSLGGSYEQYV.